This is a list of T cell receptor beta chains from one sample in a study of shared clonotypes between healthy human individuals. Clones were read by immunoSEQ multiplex PCR, and TCRdb kept only the in-frame ones, dropping some. Found here are approximately 440,000 clones, about 74% of them singletons; the top ten hold around 13%. Sequenced input: PBMCs. These TCRs come from a woman between 40 and 50 years old in good health. Some clones in this sample may be carry-over from other donors' samples. Both conserved end residues are part of each CDR3. The order of the fields is J gene, D gene, V gene, clone size, CDR3 DNA, CDR3 protein. A D gene is named only where the DNA matches it firmly. Only some rows state a clone size, as once, few, many or a class for expanded clones.

>TRBJ2-1|TRBD2|TRBV5-1|.
TGCGCCAGCAGCTTGGCACTAGCGGGAGGTAGGGTTGAGCAGTTCTTC
CASSLALAGGRVEQFF
>TRBJ2-2|TRBD2|TRBV29-1|.
TGCAGCGTTGAAAGAGCGGGAGCCGGGGAGCTGTTTTTT
CSVERAGAGELFF
>TRBJ1-4|.|TRBV15|.
TGTGCCACCAGCAGACCCCGCTGGGGGTCCGGGGGTGAAAAACTGTTTTTT
CATSRPRWGSGGEKLFF
>TRBJ1-1|TRBD1|TRBV5-1|.
TGCGCCAGCAAGGCGACAGGGGGCGCGGATACTGAAGCTTTCTTT
CASKATGGADTEAFF
>TRBJ1-3|.|TRBV30|.
TGTGCCTGGAGTGGGCCCCCCTCTGGAAACACCATATATTTT
CAWSGPPSGNTIYF
>TRBJ2-1|TRBD2|TRBV7-9|.
TGTGCCAGCAGCTCGGGACTAGCGGAAAACAATGAGCAGTTCTTC
CASSSGLAENNEQFF
>TRBJ2-7|TRBD2|TRBV5-1|.
TGCGCCAGCAGCTTTATGTCTAGCGGGAGAGACGAGCAGTACTTC
CASSFMSSGRDEQYF
>TRBJ2-7|TRBD2|TRBV6-1|.
TGTGCCAGCAGTGAAGCCGGGACTAGTAACGAGCAGTACTTC
CASSEAGTSNEQYF
>TRBJ2-7|TRBD2|TRBV5-6|.
TGTGCCAGCAGCTTGGGTCTAGCGGACCACTCCTACGAGCAGTACTTC
CASSLGLADHSYEQYF
>TRBJ2-1|TRBD2|TRBV7-8|.
TGTGCCAGCAGTCCCGGTGCGGGAGTGGCGAATGAGCAGTTCTTC
CASSPGAGVANEQFF
>TRBJ2-7|.|TRBV21-1|once
TGTGCCAGCAGCAAAGAGACCTGGAGCGGCCCCCGAAACTACGAGCAGTACTTC
CASSKETWSGPRNYEQYF
>TRBJ2-2|.|TRBV6-4|.
TGTGCCAGCAGTGACTCGACCGGGTCCGGGGAGCTGTTTTTT
CASSDSTGSGELFF
>TRBJ2-7|TRBD1|TRBV5-1|.
TGCGCCAGCAGCAACCAGGGGGCCGAAGAGCAGTACTTC
CASSNQGAEEQYF
>TRBJ2-7|.|TRBV30|few
TGTGCCTGGAGTGTAGTCCGGTTCGCCCTCTACGAGCAGTACTTC
CAWSVVRFALYEQYF
>TRBJ2-2|TRBD1|TRBV5-1|.
TGCGCCAGCAGCCTGAGACAGGGGGACACCGGGGAGCTGTTTTTT
CASSLRQGDTGELFF
>TRBJ1-4|.|TRBV5-1|.
TGCGCCAGCAGCCTCCAGGGGCGGGTGTATGAAAAACTGTTTTTT
CASSLQGRVYEKLFF
>TRBJ2-7|TRBD2|TRBV11-2|.
TGTGCCAGCAGCTTGTATAGCGGGAGAGCCTACGAGCAGTACTTC
CASSLYSGRAYEQYF
>TRBJ2-2|.|TRBV5-1|.
TGCGCCAGCAGCTCCCTGGCCCTGGTTAACGACGCCACTCGAAACACCGGGGAGCTGTTTTTT
CASSSLALVNDATRNTGELFF
>TRBJ2-1|TRBD2|TRBV6-5|.
TGTGCCAGCAGGACTAGCGGGTGGAATGAGCAGTTCTTC
CASRTSGWNEQFF
>TRBJ2-1|.|TRBV15|many
TGTGCCACCAGCAGTGACTCGGGCCCCTACAATGAGCAGTTCTTC
CATSSDSGPYNEQFF
>TRBJ1-4|TRBD1|TRBV30|.
TGTGCCTGGAGTGGGTGGACAGGAGGAGAAAAACTGTTTTTT
CAWSGWTGGEKLFF
>TRBJ2-7|TRBD2|TRBV19|.
TGTGCCAGTAGTGCCGAGACTAGCGGGAGATTCTACGAGCAGTACTTC
CASSAETSGRFYEQYF
>TRBJ2-2|TRBD1|TRBV18|.
TGTGCCAGCTCACCAACGCCAGGGGGCGTCACCGGGGAGCTGTTTTTT
CASSPTPGGVTGELFF
>TRBJ1-5|.|TRBV7-9|few
TGTGCCAGCAGCCAAGAGGGGCAGCAGCCCCAGCATTTT
CASSQEGQQPQHF
>TRBJ2-7|TRBD2|TRBV7-6|.
TGTGCCAGCAGCCTGGGGACTAGCGGGACCTACGAGCAGTACTTC
CASSLGTSGTYEQYF
>TRBJ2-2|TRBD1|TRBV27|.
TGTGCCAGCAGTTTCCTCAGACAGGGCGGCACCGGGGAGCTGTTTTTT
CASSFLRQGGTGELFF
>TRBJ2-1|TRBD2|TRBV2|.
TGTGCCAGCAGCGGGACTAGCGGTTACAATGAGCAGTTCTTC
CASSGTSGYNEQFF